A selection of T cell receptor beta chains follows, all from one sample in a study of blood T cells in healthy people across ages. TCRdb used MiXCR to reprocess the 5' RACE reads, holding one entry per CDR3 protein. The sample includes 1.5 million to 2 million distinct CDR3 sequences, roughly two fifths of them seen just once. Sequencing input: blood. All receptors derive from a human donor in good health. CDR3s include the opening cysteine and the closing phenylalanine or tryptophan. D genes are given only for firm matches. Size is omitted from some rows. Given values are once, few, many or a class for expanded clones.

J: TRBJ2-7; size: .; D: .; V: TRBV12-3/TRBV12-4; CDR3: CASSLAPLEQYF; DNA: TGTGCCAGCAGTTTAGCTCCCCTCGAGCAGTACTTC
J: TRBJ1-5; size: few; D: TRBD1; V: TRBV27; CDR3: CASTRDRNQPQHF; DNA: TGTGCCAGCACTAGGGACAGAAATCAGCCCCAGCATTTT
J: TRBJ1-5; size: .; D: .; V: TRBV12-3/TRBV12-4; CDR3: CASSFPGDTQHF; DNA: TGTGCCAGCAGTTTTCCAGGAGATACGCAGCATTTT
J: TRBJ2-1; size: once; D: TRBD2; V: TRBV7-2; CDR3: CASSLGPSGVSYNEQFF; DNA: TGTGCCAGCAGCTTAGGTCCTAGCGGGGTTTCCTACAATGAGCAGTTCTTC
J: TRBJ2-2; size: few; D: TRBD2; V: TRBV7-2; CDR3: CASSFLAGGPSWELFF; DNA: TGTGCCAGCAGCTTTCTAGCGGGGGGTCCCTCCTGGGAGCTGTTTTTT
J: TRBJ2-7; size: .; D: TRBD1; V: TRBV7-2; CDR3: CASSLEAPTGREQYF; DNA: TGTGCCAGCAGCTTAGAGGCGCCGACAGGGCGAGAGCAGTACTTC
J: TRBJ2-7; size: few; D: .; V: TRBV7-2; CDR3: CASSSRHEQYF; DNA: TGTGCCAGCAGCTCCCGCCACGAGCAGTACTTC
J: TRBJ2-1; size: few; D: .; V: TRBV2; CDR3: CASSPVSSYNEQFF; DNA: TGTGCCAGCAGTCCCGTAAGCTCCTACAATGAGCAGTTCTTC
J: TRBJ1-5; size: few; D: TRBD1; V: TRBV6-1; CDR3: CASGDPGQLPYSNQPQHF; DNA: TGTGCCAGCGGAGACCCGGGACAGCTACCGTATAGCAATCAGCCCCAGCATTTT
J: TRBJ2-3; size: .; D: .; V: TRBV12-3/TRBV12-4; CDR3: CASSFDSDTQYF; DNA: TGTGCCAGCAGTTTCGATTCAGATACGCAGTATTTT
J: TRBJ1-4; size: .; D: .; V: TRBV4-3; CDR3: CASSQGNVGQGNEKLFF; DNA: TGCGCCAGCAGCCAAGGCAACGTTGGGCAGGGTAATGAAAAACTGTTTTTT
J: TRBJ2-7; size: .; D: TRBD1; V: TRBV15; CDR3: CATSRARRDRPCVEQYF; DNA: TGTGCCACCAGCAGAGCTCGCCGGGACAGGCCCTGTGTGGAGCAGTACTTC
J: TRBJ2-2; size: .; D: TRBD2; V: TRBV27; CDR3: CASRLAGGSGGELFF; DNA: TGTGCCAGCAGATTAGCGGGGGGGAGTGGCGGGGAGCTGTTTTTT
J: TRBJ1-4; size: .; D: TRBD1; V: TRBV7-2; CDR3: CASSSGTVPIEKLFF; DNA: TGTGCCAGCAGCTCAGGGACAGTTCCGATTGAAAAACTGTTTTTT
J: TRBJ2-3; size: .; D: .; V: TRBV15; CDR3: CATSTRVYGATDTQYF; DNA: TGTGCCACCAGCACGAGGGTGTATGGCGCCACAGATACGCAGTATTTT
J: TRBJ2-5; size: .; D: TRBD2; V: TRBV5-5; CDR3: CASSGRGVVRETQYF; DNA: TGTGCCAGCAGCGGCCGGGGGGTAGTCCGAGAGACCCAGTACTTC
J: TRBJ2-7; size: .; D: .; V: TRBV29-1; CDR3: CSVGQTSYEQYF; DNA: TGCAGCGTCGGGCAGACCTCCTACGAGCAGTACTTC
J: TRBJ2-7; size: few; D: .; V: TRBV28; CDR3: CASSLYRDNNEQYF; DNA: TGTGCCAGCAGTTTATACCGGGACAATAACGAGCAGTACTTC
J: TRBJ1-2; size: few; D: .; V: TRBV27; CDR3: CASSFRGANGYTF; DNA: TGTGCCAGCAGTTTTAGAGGGGCTAATGGCTACACCTTC
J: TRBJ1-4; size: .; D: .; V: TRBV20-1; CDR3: CSARSQGLGRDNEKLFF; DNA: TGCAGTGCTAGATCCCAGGGGTTAGGGAGAGATAATGAAAAACTGTTTTTT
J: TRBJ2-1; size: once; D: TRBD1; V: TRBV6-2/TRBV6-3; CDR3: CASSYPGGYNEQFF; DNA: TGTGCCAGCAGTTATCCAGGGGGTTACAATGAGCAGTTCTTC
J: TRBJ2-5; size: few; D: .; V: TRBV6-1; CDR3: CASSEHKETQYF; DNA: TGTGCCAGCAGTGAACACAAAGAGACCCAGTACTTC
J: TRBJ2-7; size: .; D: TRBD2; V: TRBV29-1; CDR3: CSVRGGIGYEQYF; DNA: TGCAGCGTCCGGGGGGGGATTGGGTACGAGCAGTACTTC
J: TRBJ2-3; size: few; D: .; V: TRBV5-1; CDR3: CASSLGPGRRDTQYF; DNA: TGCGCCAGCAGCTTGGGGCCAGGGAGGAGGGATACGCAGTATTTT
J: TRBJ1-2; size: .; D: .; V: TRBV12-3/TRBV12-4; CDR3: CASSYYINYGYTF; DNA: TGTGCCAGCAGTTATTACATAAACTATGGCTACACCTTC
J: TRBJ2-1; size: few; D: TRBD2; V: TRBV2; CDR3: CASSTGGWSSYNEQFF; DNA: TGTGCCAGCAGTACGGGGGGGTGGAGCTCCTACAATGAGCAGTTCTTC
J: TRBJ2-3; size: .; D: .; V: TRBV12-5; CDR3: CASGSDSDTQYF; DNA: TGTGCTAGTGGTTCTGATTCAGATACGCAGTATTTT
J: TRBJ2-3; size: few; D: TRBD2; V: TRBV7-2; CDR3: CASSWALAGSSDTQYF; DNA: TGTGCCAGCAGCTGGGCCCTAGCGGGGAGTTCAGATACGCAGTATTTT
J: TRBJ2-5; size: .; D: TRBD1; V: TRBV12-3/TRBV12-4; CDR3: CASSQTGVGTQYF; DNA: TGTGCCAGCAGTCAAACAGGGGTTGGGACCCAGTACTTC
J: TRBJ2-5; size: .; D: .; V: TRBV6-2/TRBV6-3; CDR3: CASSYSPTEETQYF; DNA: TGTGCCAGCAGTTACTCCCCGACCGAAGAGACCCAGTACTTC
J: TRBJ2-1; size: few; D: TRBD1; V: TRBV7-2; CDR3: CASSAGTGTLNEQFF; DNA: TGTGCCAGCAGCGCCGGGACAGGGACACTCAATGAGCAGTTCTTC
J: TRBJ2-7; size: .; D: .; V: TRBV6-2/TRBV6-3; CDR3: CASLRHRGASYEQYF; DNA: TGTGCCAGCCTCCGTCATAGGGGGGCCTCCTACGAGCAGTACTTC
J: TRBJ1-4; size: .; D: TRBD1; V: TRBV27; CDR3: CASSLSRRDRRNEKLFF; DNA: TGTGCCAGCAGTTTATCACGACGGGACAGGCGAAATGAAAAACTGTTTTTT
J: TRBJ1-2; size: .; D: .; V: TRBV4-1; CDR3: CASSQEVRGTGYTF; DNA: TGCGCCAGCAGCCAAGAAGTACGGGGTACTGGCTACACCTTC
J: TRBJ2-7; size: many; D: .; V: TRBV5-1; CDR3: CASSLAGGDEQYF; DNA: TGCGCCAGCAGCTTGGCCGGAGGGGACGAGCAGTACTTC
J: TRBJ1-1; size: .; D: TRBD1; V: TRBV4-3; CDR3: CASSQAGTGTEAFF; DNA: TGCGCCAGCAGCCAAGCCGGGACAGGGACTGAAGCTTTCTTT